Presented here are 26 T cell receptor beta chains from one specimen sequenced in a study of beta chain features in type 1 diabetes. All of the isolated RNA was reverse transcribed, so expressed TCRB transcripts were sequenced. Clones were sequenced by immunoSEQ multiplex PCR, and TCRdb holds only the in-frame ones, with some missing. The sample shows roughly 340,000 clones, over 9.5% of them seen only once. No cognate antigen is known for these TCRs. Study-wide results and caveats: Type 1 diabetes patients had moderately but significantly shorter TCRB CDR3s in all four CD4+ subsets.

The sample comprised naive CD4+ T cells from blood. These receptors were obtained from a woman between 18 and 29 years old with type 1 diabetes.

This clone was seen only a few times. The chain recombines TRBV6-5 with TRBJ2-5; 8 nucleotides align to TRBD2. This CDR3 is built from 14 residues. Germline assignment: CDR1 MNHEY and CDR2 SVGAGI. With 6 bases clipped from V and 4 bases from J, the junction kept 7 bases outside the gene matches. This chain's CDR3 is CASRVAGPGETQYF. The CDR3 bases are TGTGCCAGCAGAGTAGCGGGGCCCGGAGAGACCCAGTACTTC.

This clone was counted a few times. This chain connects TRBV4-3 to TRBJ2-1, with D possibly matching TRBD2 (7 bases). The CDR3 is 17 residues long. Trimming removed 1 base from V and 4 bases from J, with 17 bases in between. Germline V gene sequence: CDR1 LGHNA, CDR2 YSLEER. The CDR3 DNA reads as TGCGCCAGCAGCCAAGTTCTCGGCGGGGGCCCTTACAATGAGCAGTTCTTC. As protein: CASSQVLGGGPYNEQFF.

This clone was observed a single time. DNA of the CDR3: TGTGCCAGTAGTTCCCTGATTGGGGGCCACTCCTACAATGAGCAGTTCTTC. Amino acids: CASSSLIGGHSYNEQFF. The J gene is TRBJ2-1, the V gene TRBV19, with D possibly being TRBD1 (6 bases). Germline V CDR1 and CDR2: LNHDA, SQIVND (reference sequence). Trimming took 5 bases from V and 0 from J, leaving 17 bases between them. CDR3 length: 17 residues. The whole variable domain, filled in from reference TRBV19 and TRBJ2-1, reads DGGITQSPKYLFRKEGQNVTLSCEQNLNHDAMYWYRQDPGQGLRLIYYSQIVNDFQKGDIAEGYSVSREKKESFPLTVTSAQKNPTAFYLCASSSLIGGHSYNEQFFGPGTRLTVL.

This clone has only a few counts. The junction departs from the called germline gene at one end, perhaps through a read error. The CDR3 nucleotides read TGTGCCAGCAGTGAATCCGGGACTAGCTCCTCCGAGCAGTACTTC. Protein sequence: CASSESGTSSSEQYF. The rearrangement joins TRBV25-1 to TRBJ2-7; 9 bases agree with TRBD2. The CDR3 loop spans 15 amino acids. Germline loops: CDR1 MGHDK, CDR2 SYGVNS.

This clone was seen more than once but under ten times. V is TRBV7-8 and J is TRBJ2-5, with D maybe TRBD2 (6 bases). Germline V lookup: CDR1 SGHVS, CDR2 FQNEAQ. The CDR3 has 14 residues. V was trimmed by 6 bases and J by 2 bases, leaving 13 bases between them. The CDR3 nucleotides are TGTGCCAGCAGACGGAGGGGTGGGCAAGAGACCCAGTACTTC. This encodes CASRRRGGQETQYF.

In this sample, this clone turned up a few times. V usage is TRBV7-2 and J usage is TRBJ2-6; D gene uncertain. This CDR3 is 11 amino acids long. Germline CDR1 and CDR2: SGHTA and FQGNSA. V gave up 3 bases and J gave up 12 bases, with 6 bases separating them. The chain's CDR3 is CASSLRTVLTF. In DNA form, the CDR3 reads TGTGCCAGCAGCTTGAGAACCGTCCTGACTTTC.

The sample holds a few counts of this clone. This chain links TRBV5-1 with TRBJ2-1, with 7 nucleotides matching TRBD1. Germline V gene data show CDR1 as SGHRS and CDR2 as YFSETQ. This CDR3 comprises 12 residues. V gave up 5 bases and J gave up 6 bases; unmatched junction bases: 2. CDR3 nucleotides: TGCGCCAGCAGTCCAGGGGGCAATGAGCAGTTCTTC. This translates into CASSPGGNEQFF.

This clone occurred a few times. The rearrangement joins TRBV29-1 to TRBJ1-1, with 8 bases matching TRBD1. The CDR3 contains 14 residues. J gave up 0 bases and V 4 bases, and 4 bases lay outside the gene matches. Germline CDR1 reads SQVTM; CDR2 reads ANQGSEA. The CDR3 sequence: CSVVGTGMNTEAFF. As DNA, the CDR3 is TGCAGCGTTGTGGGGACAGGCATGAACACTGAAGCTTTCTTT.

The rearrangement links TRBV30 to TRBJ1-1; tentatively, D is TRBD1 (6 bases). Per the germline V gene, CDR1 is GTSNPN and CDR2 is SVGIG (reference sequence). The V and J ends lost 0 bases and 4 bases respectively, with 9 bases between them. The CDR3 is 13 residues long. The chain's CDR3 is CAWSVLQGTEAFF. As DNA, the CDR3 is TGTGCCTGGAGTGTACTACAGGGCACTGAAGCTTTCTTT.

Only a few counts were recorded for this clone. The CDR3 bases are TGTGCCAGCAGCCTGAAGGGAGGTCCGGGCACAGATACGCAGTATTTT. Its protein is CASSLKGGPGTDTQYF. The chain recombines TRBV9 with TRBJ2-3; D is perhaps TRBD2 (6 bases). The CDR3 extends over 16 amino acids. Germline V CDR1 and CDR2: SGDLS, YYNGEE. V dropped 4 bases and J dropped 1 base, with 16 bases sitting between them.

This clone was picked up a small number of times. A junction boundary mismatches the germline segment, possibly from a read error. The chain combines TRBV30 with TRBJ1-4; perhaps TRBD1 as D (6 bases). In germline, CDR1 is GTSNPN, CDR2 SVGIG (reference sequence). This CDR3 has 15 residues. CDR3 loop: CARSLESGANEKLFF. CDR3 nucleotides: TGTGCCCGGAGCTTAGAGTCAGGGGCTAATGAAAAACTGTTTTTT. The entire variable domain, with the rest obtained from reference TRBV30 and TRBJ1-4, is as follows: SQTIHQWPATLVQPVGSPLSLECTVEGTSNPNLYWYRQAAGRGLQLLFYSVGIGQISSEVPQNLSASRPQDRQFILSSKKLLLSDSGFYLCARSLESGANEKLFFGSGTQLSVL.

The V call is TRBV19, the J call TRBJ2-1; D is ambiguous. The CDR3 totals 12 residues. V was clipped by 3 bases and J by 6 bases, with 6 bases between them. Germline assignment: CDR1 LNHDA and CDR2 SQIVND (reference sequence). CDR3 in amino acids: CASSMLGNEQFF. Written as DNA, the CDR3 is TGTGCCAGTAGTATGCTAGGCAATGAGCAGTTCTTC. The full variable domain, in which reference TRBV19 and TRBJ2-1 provide the parts outside the CDR3, is DGGITQSPKYLFRKEGQNVTLSCEQNLNHDAMYWYRQDPGQGLRLIYYSQIVNDFQKGDIAEGYSVSREKKESFPLTVTSAQKNPTAFYLCASSMLGNEQFFGPGTRLTVL.

This clone has just a few counts. This chain uses TRBV30 with TRBJ2-1; 8 bases map to TRBD2. J was trimmed by 4 bases and V by 1 base; bases with no gene match: 3. Germline V gene sequence: CDR1 GTSNPN, CDR2 SVGIG (reference sequence). The CDR3 is 14 residues long. The CDR3, as DNA: TGTGCCTGGAGTGGACTAGCGAATTACAATGAGCAGTTCTTC. It specifies CAWSGLANYNEQFF.

The chain links TRBV4-1 to TRBJ2-5; possible D gene TRBD1, 6 bases. Per the germline V gene, CDR1 is MGHRA and CDR2 is YSYEKL. Trimming shortened V by 6 bases and J by 5 bases, and 16 bases separated the two germline ends. The CDR3 is 14 amino acids. The CDR3 coding sequence is TGCGCCAGCAGTCCTATAGACAGGCATGAGACCCAGTACTTC. It yields the protein CASSPIDRHETQYF.

The chain recombines TRBV7-3 with TRBJ2-5; D unresolved. Trimming pared 5 bases from V and 2 bases from J, leaving 9 bases between. The CDR3 loop spans 13 amino acids. Germline CDR1 and CDR2: SGHTA and FQGTGA. The CDR3 bases are TGTGCCAGCAGCCTGACGCGGCAAGAGACCCAGTACTTC. Translated: CASSLTRQETQYF.

This chain connects TRBV11-3 to TRBJ2-5; D ambiguous. Germline loops: CDR1 SGHNT, CDR2 YENEEA. The V gene lost 6 bases and the J gene lost 5 bases, with 13 bases spanning the gap. This CDR3 comprises 13 residues. The CDR3 reads CASSVLSGETQYF. The DNA of the CDR3 is TGTGCCAGCAGTGTACTATCTGGGGAGACCCAGTACTTC.

A few counts support this clone. J is TRBJ2-7 and V is TRBV15; weak D call: TRBD2 (6 bases). V was pared by 1 base and J by 5 bases, with 9 bases between. The length of the CDR3 is 13 residues. Germline V lookup: CDR1 LNHNV, CDR2 YYDKDF (reference sequence). The CDR3 sequence is CATSRAGVDEQYF. The DNA of the CDR3 is TGTGCCACCAGCAGAGCGGGGGTGGACGAGCAGTACTTC. The full variable domain, rest sourced from reference TRBV15 and TRBJ2-7, is DAMVIQNPRYQVTQFGKPVTLSCSQTLNHNVMYWYQQKSSQAPKLLFHYYDKDFNNEADTPDNFQSRRPNTSFCFLDIRSPGLGDTAMYLCATSRAGVDEQYFGPGTRLTVT.

V and J are TRBV30 and TRBJ2-5; 8 positions agree with TRBD2. The germline CDR1 and CDR2 sequences are GTSNPN and SVGIG (reference sequence). The CDR3 spans 15 residues. The V and J ends lost 0 bases and 5 bases, in that order; junction bases with no gene match: 8. CDR3 residues: CAWSVRGRFWETQYF. As DNA, the CDR3 is TGTGCCTGGAGTGTGCGCGGGAGGTTTTGGGAGACCCAGTACTTC. Looking up the rest from reference TRBV30 and TRBJ2-5 gives the full variable domain: SQTIHQWPATLVQPVGSPLSLECTVEGTSNPNLYWYRQAAGRGLQLLFYSVGIGQISSEVPQNLSASRPQDRQFILSSKKLLLSDSGFYLCAWSVRGRFWETQYFGPGTRLLVL.

This chain uses TRBV6-5 with TRBJ2-1; TRBD1 aligns across 8 bases. The germline V gene encodes CDR1 MNHEY and CDR2 SVGAGI. The CDR3 has 15 amino acids. After removal of 7 bases from V and 8 bases from J, the junction contained 13 bases not matched to a gene. This chain's CDR3 is CASTEGQGRFDEQFF. The CDR3 DNA sequence: TGTGCCAGCACCGAAGGACAGGGAAGGTTCGATGAGCAGTTCTTC.

This clone was picked up a small number of times. The rearrangement links TRBV9 to TRBJ2-7; perhaps TRBD1 as D (6 bases). The V gene's germline CDR1 is SGDLS and CDR2 YYNGEE. The V end lost 2 bases, the J end lost 2 bases, and 14 bases lay between the germline ends. The CDR3 totals 15 residues. CDR3 DNA: TGTGCCAGCAGCGTTAACAGGGATTCGACCTACGAGCAGTACTTC. It specifies CASSVNRDSTYEQYF.

This CDR3 reads CASSPQRSSYNEQFF. Here the CDR3 DNA reads TGCGCCAGCAGCCCCCAGAGGAGCTCCTACAATGAGCAGTTCTTC. The gene calls are TRBV4-1 and TRBJ2-1; D not certain. The V gene's germline CDR1 is MGHRA and CDR2 YSYEKL. V lost 4 bases, J lost 0 bases, and 10 bases lay in between. The CDR3 runs to 15 residues.

This clone is a singleton in its sample. The genes are TRBV18 and TRBJ2-5; 7 positions agree with TRBD1. The V segment lost 0 bases and the J segment 5 bases; nucleotides outside the gene matches: 3. In germline, CDR1 is KGHSH, CDR2 LQKENI. The CDR3 loop spans 14 amino acids. The CDR3 bases are TGTGCCAGCTCACCACCGGGACAGAGGGAGACCCAGTACTTC. Translation: CASSPPGQRETQYF.

V usage is TRBV5-4 and J usage is TRBJ1-1; TRBD1 is a possible D gene (5 bases). Deletions cut 1 base from V and 2 bases from J, with 12 bases between. Germline assignment: CDR1 SGHNT and CDR2 YYREEE (reference sequence). CDR3 size: 15 residues. The CDR3 region is CASSLTGDGNTEAFF. The CDR3 DNA sequence: TGTGCCAGCAGCTTGACGGGGGACGGAAACACTGAAGCTTTCTTT.

V and J are TRBV29-1 and TRBJ1-1, with TRBD1 matching 11 bases. Trimming removed 6 bases from V and 6 bases from J; junction bases left unmatched: 6. Per germline, CDR1 SQVTM and CDR2 ANQGSEA. The CDR3 extends over 13 amino acids. The CDR3 reads CSVKRGQGAEAFF. The CDR3 nucleotides read TGCAGCGTCAAACGGGGACAGGGGGCTGAAGCTTTCTTT.

The gene calls are TRBV6-5 and TRBJ1-4, with 9 positions matching TRBD1. Trimming took 2 bases from V and 5 from J; bases not matched to a gene: 6. This CDR3 contains 16 residues. The V gene's germline CDR1 is MNHEY and CDR2 SVGAGI. The CDR3 coding sequence is TGTGCCAGCAGTTACCTCCGAGGGACAGGGAATGAAAAACTGTTTTTT. This translates into CASSYLRGTGNEKLFF.

This clone was counted only a few times. The sample contains more than one DNA sequence encoding this CDR3. The rearrangement joins TRBV28 to TRBJ2-1, with TRBD2 matching over 14 bases. CDR1 is MDHEN, CDR2 SYDVKM, per germline. This CDR3 has 16 amino acids. Trimming removed 5 bases from V and 7 bases from J; junction bases left unmatched: 7. The CDR3 loop reads CASSPPGTSGRNEQFF. The CDR3 DNA is TGTGCCAGCAGTCCCCCCGGGACTAGCGGGAGAAATGAGCAGTTCTTC.